This T cell receptor beta chain was documented in a study of T cells in Graves' hyperthyroidism and ophthalmopathy. Study results and caveats: The model identified upcoming ophthalmopathy a median approximately six months ahead of onset.

Thyroid ultrasound and orbital computed tomography, with clinical symptoms and serum thyroxine and TRAb, informed diagnoses. From RNA transcripts, TCR beta CDR3 regions were amplified. HTBI primers drove first-round RT-PCR of the TCR CDR3. TCRdb re-analysed the multiplex PCR reads in MiXCR, keeping a single row per CDR3 protein. The table includes 600,000 to 650,000 distinct CDR3 sequences, about a fifth detected once. Concerning this clonotype: The antigen is unknown.

V was clipped by 2 bases and J by 5 bases, with 20 bases between them. Per germline, CDR1 SGHDT and CDR2 YYEEEE. This CDR3 comprises 16 residues. The receptor's source is a young man with Graves' ophthalmopathy. The sample consisted of blood. This chain connects TRBV5-6 to TRBJ2-7, with a possible D match to TRBD2 (5 bases). For the CDR3, the DNA is TGTGCCAGCAGCTTAGCGGCGCTCGGACTCCCCCACGAGCAGTACTTC. Encoded protein: CASSLAALGLPHEQYF.